This T cell receptor beta chain was found in a study of brain T cells in children with intractable seizures. Method: immunoSEQ multiplex PCR; TCRdb's copy keeps in-frame clones and lacks some. The table includes under 45,000 clones, around nine tenths detected once. The CDR3 runs 17 residues. The TCR was taken from a girl aged 2-9 years with tuberous sclerosis and intractable seizures. The source was peripheral blood, collected at surgery. The chain joins TRBV21-1 to TRBJ1-6; the table's D call TRBD1 went unverified against the DNA. TRBV21-1 is a pseudogene segment. The CDR3 DNA sequence: TGTGCCAGCAGTAACCGGGACAGGAGCTCCTATAATTCACCCCTCCACTTT. It codes for CASSNRDRSSYNSPLHF.